This TCR beta chain appears in the sequencing data of a study of blood T cell repertoires in COVID-19. Study-level information: The study drew acute and convalescent COVID-19 samples from the United States, Italy and Spain. PBMCs, B-cell-depleted T cells, or T cells provided the cDNA or gDNA that made up the material.

As processed by the authors: Amplification from reference gene primers served as the basis for estimated nucleated cell counts. The method was immunoSEQ multiplex PCR; TCRdb's version includes in-frame clones alone and lacks a portion of them. V, J and clone size were drawn from that table, and D and trimming were deduced from the DNA. The sample lists about 130,000 clones, roughly 83% occurring once. J was trimmed by 6 bases and V by 0 bases; bases with no gene match: 10. Germline lookup yields CDR1 SGDLS and CDR2 YYNGEE. This CDR3 has 16 amino acids. The sequence derives from a woman aged 30 to 39 who had recovered from COVID-19. The chain is built from TRBV9 and TRBJ2-7; 9 bases match TRBD2. The sample was peripheral blood. For the CDR3, the DNA is TGTGCCAGCAGCGTAGCCCTAGCGGGGCCCCTACGCGAGCAGTACTTC. It is translated as CASSVALAGPLREQYF.